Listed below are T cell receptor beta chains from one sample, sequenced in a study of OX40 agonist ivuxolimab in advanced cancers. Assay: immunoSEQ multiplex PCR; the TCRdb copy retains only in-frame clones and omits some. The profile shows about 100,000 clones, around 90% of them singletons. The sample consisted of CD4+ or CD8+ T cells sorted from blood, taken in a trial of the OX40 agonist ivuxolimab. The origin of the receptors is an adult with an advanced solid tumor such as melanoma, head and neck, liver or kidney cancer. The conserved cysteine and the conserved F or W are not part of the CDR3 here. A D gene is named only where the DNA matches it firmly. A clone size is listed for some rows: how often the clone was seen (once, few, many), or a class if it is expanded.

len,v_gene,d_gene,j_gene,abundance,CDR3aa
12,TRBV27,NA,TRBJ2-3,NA,ASSLSTITDTQY
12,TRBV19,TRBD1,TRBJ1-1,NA,ASSVTGGAGEAF
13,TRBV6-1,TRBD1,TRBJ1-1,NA,ASSVDRATNTEAF
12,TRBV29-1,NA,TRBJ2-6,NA,SVDSGTGANVLT
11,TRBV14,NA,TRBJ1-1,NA,ASSQSRYTEAF
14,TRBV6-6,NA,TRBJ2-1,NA,ASSYFGSSSYNEQF
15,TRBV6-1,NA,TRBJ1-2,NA,ASSEANLSFFLHGYT
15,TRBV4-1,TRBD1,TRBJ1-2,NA,ASSQGGQGVRVGGYT
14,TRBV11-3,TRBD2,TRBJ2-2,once,ASSPTSGELGGELF
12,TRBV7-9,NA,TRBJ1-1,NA,ASSLSPMNTEAF
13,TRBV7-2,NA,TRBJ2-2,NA,ASSLGFANTGELF
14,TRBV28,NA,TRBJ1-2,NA,ASSLNPPRESYGYT
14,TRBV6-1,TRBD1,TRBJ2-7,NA,ASSEALGTGVYEQY
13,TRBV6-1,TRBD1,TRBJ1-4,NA,ASSRDRGLVEKLF
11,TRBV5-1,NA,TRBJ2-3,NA,ASSPTPTDTQY
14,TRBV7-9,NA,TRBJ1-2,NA,ASSGVGPKGRGGYT
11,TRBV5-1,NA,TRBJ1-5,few,ASSPQGYQPQH
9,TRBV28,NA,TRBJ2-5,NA,ASSFGETQY
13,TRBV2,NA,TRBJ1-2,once,ASSDGRGGGYGYT
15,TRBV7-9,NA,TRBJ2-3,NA,ASSLIVGDGGTDTQY
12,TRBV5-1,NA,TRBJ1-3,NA,ASSLVGEGNTIY
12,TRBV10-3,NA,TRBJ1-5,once,AIAKGGSNQPQH
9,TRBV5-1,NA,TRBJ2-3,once,ASSLTDTQY
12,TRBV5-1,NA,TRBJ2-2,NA,ASTFAANTGELF
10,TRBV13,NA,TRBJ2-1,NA,ASSLQVQVQF
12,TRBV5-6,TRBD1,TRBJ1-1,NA,ASSPTGVNTEAF
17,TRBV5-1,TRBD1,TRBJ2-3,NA,ASSLEPPGQDPTADTQY
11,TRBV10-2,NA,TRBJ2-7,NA,ASRPAGVYEQY
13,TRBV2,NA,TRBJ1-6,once,ASSEARGPNSPLH
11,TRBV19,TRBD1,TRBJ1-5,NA,ASSSGQGKPQH
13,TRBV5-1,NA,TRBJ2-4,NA,ASSFHGGPDDIQY
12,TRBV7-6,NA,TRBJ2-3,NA,ASSLVSGGDTQY
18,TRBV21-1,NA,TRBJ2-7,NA,ASSMWVGTRGFIPPYEQY
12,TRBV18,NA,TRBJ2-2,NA,ASSPAGTTGELF
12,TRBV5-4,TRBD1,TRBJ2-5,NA,ASSLGQGRGTQY
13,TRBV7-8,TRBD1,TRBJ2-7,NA,ASSSGTGRSYEQY
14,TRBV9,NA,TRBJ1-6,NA,ASSVGQSSYNSPLH
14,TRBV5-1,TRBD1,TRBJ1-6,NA,ASSSRTTGVGSPLH
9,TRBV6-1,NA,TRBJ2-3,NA,ASSASDTQY
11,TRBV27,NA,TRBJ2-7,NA,ASSFGSAYEQY
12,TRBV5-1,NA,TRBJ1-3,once,ASSISSSGNTIY
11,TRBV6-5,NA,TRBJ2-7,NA,ASSLGRVYEQY
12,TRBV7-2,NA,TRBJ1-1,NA,ASSFSKRGTEAF